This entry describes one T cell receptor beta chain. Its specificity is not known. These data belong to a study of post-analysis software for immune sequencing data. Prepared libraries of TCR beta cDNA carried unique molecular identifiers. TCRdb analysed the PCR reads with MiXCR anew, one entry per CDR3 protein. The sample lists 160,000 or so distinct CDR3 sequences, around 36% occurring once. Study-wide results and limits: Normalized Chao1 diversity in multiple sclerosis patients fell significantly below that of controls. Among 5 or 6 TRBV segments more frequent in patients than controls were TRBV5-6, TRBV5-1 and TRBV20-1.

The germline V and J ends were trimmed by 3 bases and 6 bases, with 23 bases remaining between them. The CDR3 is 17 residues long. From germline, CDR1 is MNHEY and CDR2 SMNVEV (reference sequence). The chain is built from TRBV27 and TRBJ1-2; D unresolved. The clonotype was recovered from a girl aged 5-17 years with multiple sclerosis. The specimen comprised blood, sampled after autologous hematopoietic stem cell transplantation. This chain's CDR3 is CASSFTVRTDELDGYTF. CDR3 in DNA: TGTGCCAGCAGTTTCACCGTCAGGACCGACGAATTAGATGGCTACACCTTC.